This T cell receptor beta chain was captured in a study of T cells in Graves' hyperthyroidism and ophthalmopathy. Turning to this clonotype: Its target is unknown. A read error may be the cause here, since a much bigger clone is one base away.

The CDR3 runs to 17 residues. Germline V gene sequence: CDR1 SGHNT, CDR2 YENEEA. In patients aged 18 to 65, hyperthyroidism was newly diagnosed, with duration under 2 months. Patients showing uncontrolled infection, other autoimmune disease, pregnancy or lactation were ineligible. RNA transcripts were the template for amplifying TCR beta CDR3 regions. HTBI primers were used for first-round RT-PCR of the TCR CDR3. TCRdb independently ran MiXCR on the multiplex PCR reads; one entry per CDR3 protein. The table has a few hundred thousand distinct CDR3 sequences, just over 45% seen once; the top ten hold around 8%. General study results and limits: Using 13 V-J features, a model discriminated ophthalmopathy from stable hyperthyroidism. Blood also contained most expanded thyroid clonotypes above 0.001.

The TCR sequence derives from a woman between 18 and 29 years old with Graves' hyperthyroidism. The chain uses TRBV11-3 and TRBJ2-6, with D tentatively TRBD1 (6 bases). Sequencing used peripheral blood or thyroid tissue (not recorded which). CDR3: CVSSGYGGSAGANVLTF. The CDR3 DNA is TGTGTCAGCAGCGGCTATGGGGGCTCGGCTGGGGCCAACGTCCTGACTTTC.